These 26 T cell receptor beta chains were all obtained from the same sample, sequenced in a study of PD-1 blockade in classical Hodgkin lymphoma. In every patient, relapse followed autologous stem cell transplantation, while exposure to brentuximab vedotin differed. Sequencing was performed with immunoSEQ multiplex PCR; in TCRdb, only in-frame clones are kept and a portion is missing. The sample records some 43,000 clones, 85% to 90% being singletons. The sample in question was peripheral blood mononuclear cells (PBMCs), obtained before the second cycle of nivolumab. Every receptor here comes from a human donor with classical Hodgkin lymphoma.

The count of this clone is one. V and J are TRBV5-6 and TRBJ2-3; 8 nucleotides match TRBD1. The V segment lost 3 bases and the J segment 0 bases; nucleotides outside the gene matches: 12. The CDR3 extends over 18 amino acids. Germline CDR1 SGHDT, CDR2 YYEEEE. CDR3 bases: TGTGCCAGCAGCTCCCCGCGTAGGACAGGGAGAAGCACAGATACGCAGTATTTT. Translating it yields CASSSPRRTGRSTDTQYF.

The rearrangement joins TRBV2 to TRBJ2-5; D is undetermined. The CDR3 sequence is 14 residues long. Germline V gene lookup returns CDR1 SNHLY and CDR2 FYNNEI. V was trimmed by 2 bases and J by 7 bases, leaving 14 bases between them. CDR3 nucleotide sequence: TGTGCCAGCAGTGAAACGGGCCCCACGGGGACCCAGTACTTC. Encoded protein: CASSETGPTGTQYF.

This clone was recorded only once. The chain employs TRBV11-2 and TRBJ2-7; 9 positions match TRBD2. The CDR3 loop spans 16 amino acids. The germline V gene has CDR1 SGHAT and CDR2 FQNNGV. J was trimmed by 4 bases and V by 3 bases; bases with no gene match: 10. CDR3 coding DNA: TGTGCCAGCAGCTTCGCCCCTTTTAGCGGGAGTTACGAGCAGTACTTC. Translated, it gives CASSFAPFSGSYEQYF.

This clone was seen a single time. The chain joins TRBV9 to TRBJ2-7, with D possibly TRBD1 on 5 matching bases. V lost 7 bases to trimming and J lost 3 bases, with 11 bases between them. CDR3 size: 12 residues. CDR1 is SGDLS and CDR2 is YYNGEE in the germline V gene. The CDR3 here is CASGTGFYEQYF. CDR3 DNA sequence: TGTGCCAGCGGAACAGGTTTCTACGAGCAGTACTTC. The entire variable domain, with the rest obtained from reference TRBV9 and TRBJ2-7, is as follows: DSGVTQTPKHLITATGQRVTLRCSPRSGDLSVYWYQQSLDQGLQFLIQYYNGEERAKGNILERFSAQQFPDLHSELNLSSLELGDSALYFCASGTGFYEQYFGPGTRLTVT.

The chain carries TRBV5-1 and TRBJ2-2; 9 bases are shared with TRBD1. The CDR3 covers 16 residues. V lost 0 bases and J lost 4; bases outside the gene matches: 4. Germline V gene data show CDR1 as SGHRS and CDR2 as YFSETQ. The CDR3: CASSLVQGAGTGELFF. The CDR3 DNA reads as TGCGCCAGCAGCTTGGTACAGGGGGCCGGCACCGGGGAGCTGTTTTTT.

The rearrangement uses TRBV4-1 and TRBJ2-1; a weak D match, TRBD2 (5 bases). This CDR3 is 15 amino acids long. Trimming pared 6 bases from V and 0 bases from J, leaving 12 bases between. The germline V gene encodes CDR1 MGHRA and CDR2 YSYEKL. The CDR3 coding sequence is TGCGCCAGCAGACGAAGAGGGAGCTCCTACAATGAGCAGTTCTTC. This codes for CASRRRGSSYNEQFF.

The chain links TRBV4-1 to TRBJ2-7, with TRBD2 as a possible D gene (6 bases). The CDR3 totals 14 residues. The germline V gene encodes CDR1 MGHRA and CDR2 YSYEKL. V was cut by 3 bases and J by 0 bases, with 9 bases left in between. The CDR3: CASSQEGFSYEQYF. CDR3 DNA sequence: TGCGCCAGCAGCCAGGAGGGATTCTCCTACGAGCAGTACTTC.

V gene TRBV4-2 combines with J gene TRBJ1-2; a weak D match, TRBD1 (5 bases). V was pared by 0 bases and J by 8 bases, with 25 bases between. Looked up from germline, CDR1 is LGHNA and CDR2 is YNFKEQ. The CDR3 runs to 18 residues. CDR3 sequence: CASSQDLRVGLPGGGYTF. Written as DNA, the CDR3 is TGTGCCAGCAGCCAAGATCTTAGGGTGGGACTCCCGGGAGGGGGCTACACCTTC.

This clone showed up just a few times. The chain carries TRBV7-9 and TRBJ2-7, with 10 bases matching TRBD1. V trimming: 4 bases; J trimming: 5 bases; junction bases outside the gene matches: 8. Germline V gene data show CDR1 as SEHNR and CDR2 as FQNEAQ (reference sequence). The CDR3 extends over 15 amino acids. For the CDR3, the DNA is TGTGCCAGCAGCTCTTTTGACAGGGGGCCCCACGAGCAGTACTTC. Protein: CASSSFDRGPHEQYF. Combining the CDR3 with reference TRBV7-9 and TRBJ2-7 gives the whole variable domain DTGVSQNPRHKITKRGQNVTFRCDPISEHNRLYWYRQTLGQGPEFLTYFQNEAQLEKSRLLSDRFSAERPKGSFSTLEIQRTEQGDSAMYLCASSSFDRGPHEQYFGPGTRLTVT.

The chain recombines TRBV7-2 with TRBJ1-4; 9 nucleotides line up with TRBD1. V shed 4 bases, J shed 6 bases, and the junction held 6 bases outside the gene matches. CDR1 and CDR2 from the germline V gene are SGHTA and FQGNSA. The CDR3 is 15 residues long. The CDR3, as DNA: TGTGCCAGCAGCTCCGGACAGGGGAAGGATGAAAAACTGTTTTTT. Its translation is CASSSGQGKDEKLFF.

The V and J genes are TRBV6-6 and TRBJ1-4; D might be TRBD1 (5 bases). The V and J ends lost 8 bases and 8 bases respectively, with 24 bases between them. Germline-derived CDR1 and CDR2 are MNHNY and SVGAGI (reference sequence). The length of the CDR3 is 16 residues. DNA for the CDR3: TGTGCCAGCCATTCCTTGGGGGGAGGGGTTAGGGAAAAACTGTTTTTT. Encoded protein: CASHSLGGGVREKLFF.

The J gene is TRBJ1-4, the V gene TRBV6-6, with D unresolved. Germline values: CDR1 MNHNY, CDR2 SVGAGI (reference sequence). The CDR3 runs 15 residues. Trimming took 6 bases from V and 0 from J, leaving 11 bases between them. The DNA for the CDR3 is TGTGCCAGCAGAAGGATTGATGCAACTAATGAAAAACTGTTTTTT. Translated, it gives CASRRIDATNEKLFF.

This sequence joins TRBV9 and TRBJ2-5, with TRBD2 matching over 12 bases. J was trimmed by 2 bases and V by 3 bases; bases with no gene match: 14. This CDR3 spans 19 amino acids. The V gene's germline CDR1 is SGDLS and CDR2 YYNGEE. CDR3: CASSARRLAGDPGQETQYF. CDR3 DNA: TGTGCCAGCAGCGCGCGACGACTAGCGGGGGACCCTGGTCAAGAGACCCAGTACTTC.

The rearrangement uses TRBV10-1 and TRBJ2-5; 8 bases are shared with TRBD2. CDR3 length: 14 amino acids. Germline lookup yields CDR1 WNHNN and CDR2 SYGVQD (reference sequence). J gave up 4 bases and V 6 bases, and 7 bases lay outside the gene matches. CDR3 in amino acids: CASRIAGSAETQYF. The CDR3 region has the DNA TGCGCCAGCAGGATAGCGGGATCGGCAGAGACCCAGTACTTC.

This rearrangement joins TRBV6-1 to TRBJ2-3, with D possibly TRBD1 on 6 matching bases. V lost 4 bases, J lost 5 bases, and 10 bases lay in between. Germline-derived CDR1 and CDR2 are MNHNS and SASEGT. The CDR3 consists of 13 residues. The CDR3 loop is CASSGVRGDTQYF. CDR3 nucleotide sequence: TGTGCCAGCAGTGGAGTCAGGGGAGATACGCAGTATTTT.

The V call is TRBV6-4, the J call TRBJ1-5; D is uncertain. This CDR3 has 13 residues. Germline V lookup: CDR1 MRHNA, CDR2 SNTAGT. Trimming removed 3 bases at V and 9 bases at J, with 12 bases between. Here the CDR3 reads CASSEYPFMPQHF. DNA of the CDR3: TGTGCCAGCAGTGAATATCCATTTATGCCCCAGCATTTT.

This clone was recorded a few times. The same CDR3 is also encoded by other DNA sequences in this sample. This sequence joins TRBV7-2 and TRBJ2-5; 8 bases are a match to TRBD2. CDR1 is SGHTA, CDR2 FQGNSA, per germline. This CDR3 is 15 amino acids long. J was trimmed by 2 bases and V by 5 bases; bases with no gene match: 7. The CDR3 loop reads CASSLGGGPQETQYF. The CDR3 DNA is TGTGCCAGCAGCCTCGGCGGGGGGCCACAAGAGACCCAGTACTTC.

This sequence joins TRBV7-2 and TRBJ2-4, with 8 bases fitting TRBD2. The junction had 7 bases not matched to a gene; V was cut back by 4 bases and J by 8 bases. The length of the CDR3 is 14 residues. Germline assignment: CDR1 SGHTA and CDR2 FQGNSA. The CDR3 is CASSSGLVGDIQYF. CDR3 nucleotide sequence: TGTGCCAGCAGCTCGGGACTAGTGGGAGACATTCAGTACTTC.

The V gene is TRBV9, the J gene TRBJ1-2; D gene unclear. This CDR3 has 14 residues. V gave up 4 bases and J gave up 5 bases, with 15 bases separating them. CDR1 and CDR2 (germline): SGDLS, YYNGEE. The CDR3 region has the DNA TGTGCCAGCAGCTTAGCTGAGAGTAGGTATGGCTACACCTTC. This gives the protein CASSLAESRYGYTF.

The V and J genes are TRBV5-1 and TRBJ2-5; D gene unclear. Trimming left V 5 bases short and J 2 bases short, with 7 bases between. The CDR3 totals 12 residues. CDR1 is SGHRS, CDR2 YFSETQ, per germline. CDR3 residues: CASRIPQETQYF. The CDR3 bases are TGCGCCAGCAGAATCCCGCAAGAGACCCAGTACTTC.

The V and J genes are TRBV21-1 and TRBJ1-5. TRBV21-1 is reported as a pseudogene. The CDR3 extends over 14 amino acids. CDR3 DNA: TGTGCCAGCAACTTACCGGGGGAAAATCAGCCCCAGCATTTT. It specifies CASNLPGENQPQHF.

This chain joins TRBV27 and TRBJ1-4; D is ambiguous. The V gene's germline CDR1 is MNHEY and CDR2 SMNVEV (reference sequence). V dropped 5 bases and J dropped 0 bases, with 16 bases sitting between them. The CDR3 consists of 17 residues. The DNA for the CDR3 is TGTGCCAGCAGTACAATGCGGGAAGATGCAACTAATGAAAAACTGTTTTTT. It yields the protein CASSTMREDATNEKLFF.

The chain combines TRBV27 with TRBJ2-2; no firm D call. Trimming removed 5 bases from V and 8 bases from J, with 15 bases in between. The CDR3 runs 14 residues. The germline V gene encodes CDR1 MNHEY and CDR2 SMNVEV (reference sequence). CDR3 in DNA: TGTGCCAGCAGTCTCGTACCAAGAATGGGGGAGCTGTTTTTT. Its translation: CASSLVPRMGELFF.

This chain joins TRBV1 and TRBJ1-4; the D call in the table, TRBD1, was not verified against the DNA. TRBV1 is a pseudogene segment. This CDR3 region has 17 residues. The chain's CDR3 is CTSSQDLSGAPNEKLFF. The CDR3 coding sequence is TGCACCAGCAGCCAAGACCTATCAGGCGCCCCTAATGAAAAACTGTTTTTT.

The chain carries TRBV5-1 and TRBJ2-7; D unresolved. The germline V and J ends were trimmed by 0 bases and 3 bases, with 10 bases remaining between them. Germline lookup yields CDR1 SGHRS and CDR2 YFSETQ. This CDR3 contains 14 residues. In nucleotides, the CDR3 is TGCGCCAGCAGCTTGGGGACGGCACTCTACGAGCAGTACTTC. Its translation is CASSLGTALYEQYF.

V gene TRBV28 combines with J gene TRBJ2-1, with D possibly being TRBD2 (5 bases). Trimming shortened V by 4 bases and J by 4 bases, and 14 bases separated the two germline ends. The CDR3 contains 15 residues. CDR1 and CDR2 (germline): MDHEN, SYDVKM. CDR3 nucleotide sequence: TGTGCCAGCAGTTCCTTAACCGGGAAATACAATGAGCAGTTCTTC. It encodes CASSSLTGKYNEQFF. Supplemented by reference TRBV28 and TRBJ2-1, the full variable domain reads DVKVTQSSRYLVKRTGEKVFLECVQDMDHENMFWYRQDPGLGLRLIYFSYDVKMKEKGDIPEGYSVSREKKERFSLILESASTNQTSMYLCASSSLTGKYNEQFFGPGTRLTVL.